This T cell receptor beta chain comes out of a study of spatial heterogeneity in lung cancer. Time point noted: sample taken at primary tumor resection. TCRs were sequenced from unsorted whole RNA of tumor, nontumor lung or PBMC. TCRdb passed the 5' RACE reads through MiXCR, listing each CDR3 protein once. The repertoire holds around 1,300 distinct CDR3 sequences, with around 13% as singletons. In this sample, this clonotype is medium-sized (0.01 to 0.1%). Its specificity is unknown. Little can be read into the size of this beta chain, an off-target read in a library designed for alpha chains. The V gene lost 1 base and the J gene lost 7 bases, with 20 bases spanning the gap. CDR3 size: 17 residues. CDR1 SGHVS and CDR2 FQNEAQ come from the germline V gene. Study results and limitations: How many expanded intratumoral alpha and beta TCRs were present tracked the tumor mutation count, which was a count of nonsynonymous mutations.

V usage is TRBV7-8 and J usage is TRBJ1-5; D remains ambiguous. This sample comprised lung tumor tissue, obtained at surgery. The origin of this receptor is a female donor with early-stage non-small cell lung cancer. CDR3 nucleotides: TGTGCCAGCAGCTTAGTTGGCCCGGGAAGGTCGCAACAGCCCCAGCATTTT. Amino acids: CASSLVGPGRSQQPQHF.